Listed below are T cell receptor beta chains from one sample, sequenced in a study of a mutant IDH1 vaccine in newly diagnosed glioma. Data came from immunoSEQ multiplex PCR; TCRdb stores just in-frame clones and leaves some out. This sample carries approximately 70,000 clones, 70% to 80% of them seen once, and the ten largest clones take approximately 8%. Here the sequenced sample was PBMCs, taken from a glioma patient treated with radiotherapy, temozolomide or both. Source of these receptors: a man in his fifties or sixties with glioma. The CDR3 runs from the conserved cysteine through the conserved F or W. D genes are given only for firm matches. Not all rows give a size; the values are once, few, many and, for expanded clones, a class.

d_gene | j_gene | abundance | v_gene | CDR3aa | CDR3nt
TRBD1 | TRBJ1-5 | . | TRBV9 | CASSADRAWGPQHF | TGTGCCAGCAGCGCCGACAGGGCCTGGGGGCCCCAGCATTTT
. | TRBJ1-5 | . | TRBV18 | CASSPQGANQPQHF | TGTGCCAGCTCACCCCAGGGTGCCAATCAGCCCCAGCATTTT
. | TRBJ1-2 | . | TRBV2 | CASVPPDFSYGYTF | TGTGCCAGCGTTCCGCCAGACTTTAGCTATGGCTACACCTTC
TRBD1 | TRBJ1-2 | medium-sized | TRBV5-6 | CASSLAGGGGYTF | TGTGCCAGCAGCTTGGCAGGGGGCGGAGGCTACACCTTC
. | TRBJ1-1 | . | TRBV6-1 | CASSVGPRAEAFF | TGTGCCAGCAGTGTTGGGCCAAGAGCTGAAGCTTTCTTT
TRBD1 | TRBJ1-1 | few | TRBV7-9 | CASSLQGGATEAFF | TGTGCCAGCAGCTTACAGGGGGGGGCCACTGAAGCTTTCTTT
. | TRBJ2-7 | few | TRBV7-9 | CASSPSGGYEQYF | TGTGCCAGCAGCCCCTCCGGGGGCTACGAGCAGTACTTC
. | TRBJ1-6 | few | TRBV4-1 | CASSQDIEGLAPLHF | TGCGCCAGCAGCCAAGATATAGAGGGGTTAGCACCCCTCCACTTT
TRBD2 | TRBJ2-1 | . | TRBV7-2 | CASRSPGLAVNNEQFF | TGTGCCAGCAGGTCTCCGGGACTAGCGGTGAACAATGAGCAGTTCTTC
. | TRBJ1-1 | . | TRBV2 | CATLGGGERNTEAFF | TGTGCCACCTTGGGAGGGGGAGAGAGGAACACTGAAGCTTTCTTT
. | TRBJ2-2 | once | TRBV4-2 | CASSQDGGTGELFF | TGTGCCAGCAGCCAAGACGGCGGGACCGGGGAGCTGTTTTTT
TRBD1 | TRBJ1-3 | once | TRBV6-5 | CASSRQGAGGNTIYF | TGTGCCAGCAGTAGACAGGGGGCAGGGGGAAACACCATATATTTT
TRBD2 | TRBJ2-7 | . | TRBV5-4 | CASSLGGVTSPQYF | TGTGCCAGCAGCTTGGGGGGCGTGACTAGCCCCCAGTACTTC
. | TRBJ2-3 | once | TRBV5-1 | CASSLEGDSTDTQYF | TGCGCCAGCAGCTTGGAGGGGGATAGCACAGATACGCAGTATTTT
. | TRBJ1-1 | . | TRBV5-1 | CASSLAGRTEAFF | TGCGCCAGCAGCTTGGCTGGGAGGACTGAAGCTTTCTTT
. | TRBJ1-1 | . | TRBV2 | CASSEGGPVTEAFF | TGTGCCAGCAGTGAAGGGGGGCCGGTTACTGAAGCTTTCTTT
. | TRBJ2-7 | . | TRBV4-1 | CASSRRKDSSYEQYF | TGCGCCAGCAGCCGTCGAAAGGACAGCTCCTACGAGCAGTACTTC
. | TRBJ2-7 | . | TRBV13 | CASRGSYSYEQYF | TGTGCCAGCAGGGGGTCTTACTCCTACGAGCAGTACTTC
. | TRBJ2-7 | . | TRBV6-9 | CASTPRIAYEQYF | TGTGCCAGCACCCCCAGGATAGCCTACGAGCAGTACTTC
TRBD2 | TRBJ2-3 | . | TRBV10-3 | CAISPDPREGMDTDTQYF | TGTGCCATCAGCCCTGATCCAAGGGAGGGGATGGATACAGATACGCAGTATTTT
. | TRBJ2-7 | . | TRBV6-5 | CASSYTSFEQYF | TGTGCCAGCAGTTACACGTCCTTCGAGCAGTACTTC
. | TRBJ2-7 | . | TRBV11-2 | CASTYIGHTYEQYF | TGTGCCAGCACCTACATAGGACACACCTACGAGCAGTACTTC